Presented here are 22 T cell receptor beta chains from one specimen sequenced in a study of regulatory T cells in long-lasting Graves disease. Investigators prepared the TCR beta libraries by applying iRepertoire HTBI primers and Arm-PCR of CDR3 regions. MiXCR, applied by TCRdb to the multiplex PCR reads, yields one record per CDR3 protein. This sample carries a few hundred thousand distinct CDR3 sequences, roughly a fifth of them seen once, and the ten largest clones take roughly three fifths. Time point indicated: persistent/refractory GD, antithyroid drugs over 5 years with positive TRAb. Construction of the TCR library relied on RNA isolated from PBMCs. The specimen was peripheral blood mononuclear cells (PBMCs), collected when the disease was refractory, from a patient treated with antithyroid drugs. The receptor source for this set is a female donor with Graves disease.

Ten or more counts support this clonotype. V gene TRBV30 combines with J gene TRBJ2-5; D not certain. V lost 5 bases, J lost 0 bases, and 4 bases lay in between. The CDR3 consists of 11 residues. Germline CDR1 is GTSNPN and CDR2 is SVGIG (reference sequence). The CDR3 DNA sequence: TGTGCCTGGGCGTACCAAGAGACCCAGTACTTC. This gives the protein CAWAYQETQYF.

The sample holds a few counts of this clonotype. The gene calls are TRBV5-5 and TRBJ2-6, with no clear D. Germline-derived CDR1 and CDR2 are SGHKS and YYEKEE (reference sequence). CDR3 length: 14 amino acids. The V end lost 2 bases, the J end lost 4 bases, and 7 bases lay between the germline ends. CDR3 nucleotide sequence: TGTGCCAGCAGCTTTTCTGTGGGGGCCAACGTCCTGACTTTC. It codes for CASSFSVGANVLTF.

This clonotype has at least ten counts. J is TRBJ2-7 and V is TRBV6-1, with D possibly matching TRBD1 (6 bases). Trimming took 4 bases from V and 0 from J, leaving 13 bases between them. The length of the CDR3 is 15 residues. Germline V CDR1 and CDR2: MNHNS, SASEGT. DNA for the CDR3: TGTGCCAGCAGTGTTCCCCGGGACATCTCCTACGAGCAGTACTTC. It translates to CASSVPRDISYEQYF.

The rearrangement joins TRBV12-3 or TRBV12-4 to TRBJ2-2; D is ambiguous. Trimming took off 10 bases at V and 0 bases at J, with 12 bases between the two ends. This CDR3 is 14 amino acids long. The CDR3 reads CATALSPNTGELFF. The CDR3 nucleotides are TGTGCCACCGCCCTTTCACCGAACACCGGGGAGCTGTTTTTT.

The chain recombines TRBV11-1 with TRBJ2-7; the match to TRBD2 covers 11 bases. The CDR3 is 14 residues long. V was clipped by 5 bases and J by 4 bases; unmatched bases: 4. The V gene's germline CDR1 is SGHAT and CDR2 FQDESV (reference sequence). The CDR3 reads CASSRSSGRYEQYF. The CDR3 DNA reads TGTGCCAGCAGCCGATCTAGCGGGAGGTACGAGCAGTACTTC.

V gene TRBV30 combines with J gene TRBJ1-5; 7 bases agree with TRBD1. Germline-derived CDR1 and CDR2 are GTSNPN and SVGIG (reference sequence). The J segment lost 0 bases and the V segment lost 1 base, leaving 3 bases of the junction unmatched. This CDR3 is built from 15 residues. The CDR3: CAWSAGGNSNQPQHF. The DNA of the CDR3 is TGTGCCTGGAGTGCAGGGGGTAATAGCAATCAGCCCCAGCATTTT.

This clonotype occurred a few times. CDR3 sequence: CAGPLADTGQPQHF. The CDR3 nucleotides are TGTGCCGGCCCCCTGGCAGACACCGGGCAGCCCCAGCATTTT. The gene calls are TRBV6-4 and TRBJ1-5, with D uncertain. Germline CDR1 reads MRHNA; CDR2 reads SNTAGT. The CDR3 sequence is 14 residues long. The V end was cut by 11 bases, the J end by 7 bases, with 21 bases between.

This clonotype was observed a few times. The chain couples TRBV6-2 or TRBV6-3 to TRBJ2-7; D uncertain. Germline V CDR1 and CDR2: MNHEY, SVGEGT. Deletions cut 0 bases from V and 5 bases from J, with 5 bases between. This CDR3 has 12 residues. CDR3 amino acids: CASSYSVDEQYF. The CDR3 region has the DNA TGTGCCAGCAGTTACTCAGTGGACGAGCAGTACTTC.

The chain carries TRBV11-2 and TRBJ2-1, with TRBD2 matching over 9 bases. Trimming took 3 bases from V and 4 from J; bases not matched to a gene: 7. The CDR3 is 16 amino acids. In germline, CDR1 is SGHAT, CDR2 FQNNGV. This chain's CDR3 is CASSFLAGEIYNEQFF. In DNA form, the CDR3 reads TGTGCCAGCAGCTTTTTAGCGGGGGAAATTTACAATGAGCAGTTCTTC.

Remarks on this clonotype: Mismatch with germline at one junction end may stem from a read error. The chain recombines TRBV7-2 with TRBJ1-1; no clear D. This CDR3 comprises 16 residues. Germline V gene lookup returns CDR1 SGHTA and CDR2 FQGNSA. The CDR3 DNA is TGCGCCAGCAGCCAAGAGGACGCTAGACGTACCACTGAAGCTTTCTTT. Protein product: CASSQEDARRTTEAFF.

This sequence joins TRBV5-8 and TRBJ2-7; tentatively, D is TRBD2 (5 bases). Germline V gene sequence: CDR1 SGHTS, CDR2 YDEGEE. V was cut by 2 bases and J by 8 bases, with 11 bases left in between. CDR3 length: 12 amino acids. The CDR3 region has the DNA TGTGCCAGCAGCTTCTCCGGACTCAAGCAGTACTTC. Protein: CASSFSGLKQYF.

This chain joins TRBV20-1 and TRBJ2-7; the D gene is possibly TRBD2 (6 bases). Trimming took 0 bases from V and 7 from J, leaving 13 bases between them. This CDR3 is built from 13 residues. CDR1 DFQATT and CDR2 SNEGSKA come from the germline V gene (reference sequence). The CDR3 DNA follows: TGCAGTGCTAGAGATGTGGGTGGGAGGGAGCAGTACTTC. Translation: CSARDVGGREQYF.

This rearrangement joins TRBV20-1 to TRBJ1-4, with D unclear. The CDR3 covers 17 residues. The germline V gene encodes CDR1 DFQATT and CDR2 SNEGSKA (reference sequence). V was pared by 4 bases and J by 3 bases, with 21 bases between. CDR3 bases: TGCAGTGCTACAGGCGACCGTTATGGGGTTTCTAATGAAAAACTGTTTTTT. It yields the protein CSATGDRYGVSNEKLFF.

The chain joins TRBV7-2 to TRBJ2-7; D is perhaps TRBD1 or TRBD2 (5 bases each). The CDR3 sequence is 15 residues long. Trimming removed 0 bases from V and 3 bases from J, with 12 bases in between. CDR1 and CDR2 from the germline V gene are SGHTA and FQGNSA. The chain's CDR3 is CASSLARRGDYEQYF. CDR3 DNA: TGTGCCAGCAGCTTAGCGCGGCGAGGGGACTACGAGCAGTACTTC.

In its sample, this clonotype was seen many times. V usage is TRBV9 and J usage is TRBJ1-2; D gene unclear. This CDR3 region has 13 residues. CDR1 and CDR2 (germline): SGDLS, YYNGEE. V was trimmed by 0 bases and J by 8 bases, leaving 11 bases between them. CDR3 DNA: TGTGCCAGCAGCGTAGAACCGGGTTGGGGCTACACCTTC. Translated: CASSVEPGWGYTF.

This chain links TRBV2 with TRBJ2-5; 7 nucleotides line up with TRBD2. Looked up from germline, CDR1 is SNHLY and CDR2 is FYNNEI. This CDR3 spans 15 amino acids. The V segment lost 6 bases and the J segment 5 bases; nucleotides outside the gene matches: 12. The CDR3 here is CASRGWTSSLETQYF. Here the CDR3 DNA reads TGTGCCAGCAGGGGTTGGACTAGTTCTTTGGAGACCCAGTACTTC. The full variable domain, completed using reference TRBV2 and TRBJ2-5, is EPEVTQTPSHQVTQMGQEVILRCVPISNHLYFYWYRQILGQKVEFLVSFYNNEISEKSEIFDDQFSVERPDGSNFTLKIRSTKLEDSAMYFCASRGWTSSLETQYFGPGTRLLVL.

This clonotype was seen repeatedly, ten times or more. This chain links TRBV9 with TRBJ2-7; possible D gene TRBD2, 6 bases. The CDR3 is 15 amino acids. Trimming removed 4 bases at V and 6 bases at J, with 20 bases between. Germline V gene data show CDR1 as SGDLS and CDR2 as YYNGEE. CDR3 bases: TGTGCCAGCAGCCAAGGAGGGCTGGGCGTAAGCGAGCAGTACTTC. Amino acid sequence: CASSQGGLGVSEQYF.

The chain carries TRBV28 and TRBJ2-3; TRBD2 aligns across 8 bases. The CDR3 runs 14 residues. V shed 8 bases and J 5 bases; nucleotides not matched to a gene: 9. The germline gives CDR1 MDHEN, CDR2 SYDVKM. CDR3 amino acids: CASGLGLAVDTQYF. The CDR3 DNA sequence: TGTGCCAGCGGGTTAGGACTAGCCGTAGATACGCAGTATTTT.

The V gene is TRBV29-1, the J gene TRBJ1-4; TRBD1 agrees at 8 bases. This CDR3 is 15 amino acids long. Trimming cost V 7 bases and J 6 bases; bases outside gene matches: 13. The germline V gene has CDR1 SQVTM and CDR2 ANQGSEA. CDR3 nucleotide sequence: TGCAGCGCAGCCGATTCTGGGACAGGTGATGAAAAACTGTTTTTT. Encoded protein: CSAADSGTGDEKLFF.

This clonotype has ten or more counts. The chain links TRBV6-1 to TRBJ1-2; 12 bases are a match to TRBD1. Per the germline V gene, CDR1 is MNHNS and CDR2 is SASEGT. Trimming cost V 6 bases and J 3 bases; bases outside gene matches: 8. The CDR3 runs 16 residues. The CDR3 sequence: CASSKGQGALDYGYTF. DNA for the CDR3: TGTGCCAGCAGCAAGGGACAGGGGGCGTTGGACTATGGCTACACCTTC.

This clonotype has a count of ten or more. The chain links TRBV20-1 to TRBJ2-6; D gene uncertain. V lost 1 base, J lost 1 base, and 5 bases lay in between. CDR3 size: 14 residues. Germline CDR1 and CDR2: DFQATT and SNEGSKA (reference sequence). The CDR3 protein is CSARASSGANVLTF. The CDR3, as DNA: TGCAGTGCTAGAGCCTCATCTGGGGCCAACGTCCTGACTTTC.

The chain employs TRBV3-1 and TRBJ1-6; D call uncertain. Trimming left V 0 bases short and J 9 bases short, with 12 bases between. Germline V gene lookup returns CDR1 LGHDT and CDR2 YNNKEL (reference sequence). The CDR3 runs 15 residues. The CDR3 loop is CASSQEGLFGSPLHF. In DNA, the CDR3 is TGTGCCAGCAGCCAAGAAGGGCTCTTCGGTTCACCCCTCCACTTT.